This TCR beta chain derives from a study of identifying expanded T cells in peripheral blood. General study results and limits: About 1.2 clones differed between technical replicates, versus about 17 and 20 over time. Across healthy donors, higher total template counts meant significantly greater roughly two-week count variance.

Germline assignment: CDR1 MDHEN and CDR2 SYDVKM. V lost 5 bases to trimming and J lost 6 bases; unmatched junction nucleotides: 14. The CDR3 spans 18 residues. The protocol was immunoSEQ multiplex PCR, while the TCRdb copy is restricted to in-frame clones and leaves out a portion. The sample includes under 90,000 clones, around 91% of them seen just once. Comments on this clone: The antigen is unknown.

During the collection period, no donor immune events like infections were recorded. The chain carries TRBV28 and TRBJ1-6; 9 nucleotides match TRBD1. Specimen: blood. The clonotype was recovered from a person aged 18 to 70 in good health. The CDR3 is CASSRNRDRAMGNSPLHF. The CDR3 DNA follows: TGTGCCAGCAGTCGCAACCGGGACAGGGCAATGGGTAATTCACCCCTCCACTTT.